Following are 18 T cell receptor beta chains from one sample sequenced in a study of T cells in pancreatic ductal adenocarcinoma. Selected pancreatic ductal adenocarcinoma patients had undergone surgery without neoadjuvant therapy. Here immunoSEQ multiplex PCR was the method, and the copy in TCRdb shows in-frame clones only, minus some. The table shows about 100,000 clones, with 90% to 95% occurring only once. Sequenced material: PBMCs. The receptors here all came from a human donor with pancreatic ductal adenocarcinoma.

The chain employs TRBV6-6 and TRBJ1-5; 8 bases map to TRBD1. V trimming: 4 bases; J trimming: 4 bases; junction bases outside the gene matches: 6. The CDR3 is 15 residues long. CDR1 MNHNY and CDR2 SVGAGI come from the germline V gene (reference sequence). The CDR3 loop reads CASSSSGGRNQPQHF. CDR3 DNA sequence: TGTGCCAGCAGTTCTTCAGGGGGCCGGAATCAGCCCCAGCATTTT.

V is TRBV9 and J is TRBJ2-3, with D tentatively TRBD2 (6 bases). Trimming stripped 0 bases from V and 3 bases from J, with 14 bases between. CDR3 length equals 16 residues. Germline lookup yields CDR1 SGDLS and CDR2 YYNGEE. The DNA of the CDR3 is TGTGCCAGCAGCGTAGGTTGGACTACCTTTACAGATACGCAGTATTTT. The encoded protein is CASSVGWTTFTDTQYF.

J is TRBJ2-2 and V is TRBV5-4; 9 bases line up with TRBD2. Germline CDR1 is SGHNT and CDR2 is YYREEE (reference sequence). V lost 1 base and J lost 1; bases outside the gene matches: 2. The CDR3 totals 16 residues. CDR3 coding DNA: TGTGCCAGCAGCTTGATGACTAGCGGGAACACCGGGGAGCTGTTTTTT. It is translated as CASSLMTSGNTGELFF.

V gene TRBV27 combines with J gene TRBJ2-7; 10 bases match TRBD2. CDR3 size: 14 residues. Germline CDR1 MNHEY, CDR2 SMNVEV (reference sequence). Germline trimming cut 5 bases from V and 4 bases from J; bases unmatched to any gene: 5. CDR3: CASSPGTSAYEQYF. CDR3 sequence (DNA): TGTGCCAGCAGTCCCGGGACTAGCGCATACGAGCAGTACTTC.

This chain connects TRBV7-2 to TRBJ2-2, with D hard to call. The CDR3 covers 14 residues. Trimming left V 1 base short and J 2 bases short, with 5 bases between. Germline assignment: CDR1 SGHTA and CDR2 FQGNSA. CDR3 in amino acids: CASSLGANTGELFF. DNA for the CDR3: TGTGCCAGCAGCTTAGGCGCAAACACCGGGGAGCTGTTTTTT.

This rearrangement joins TRBV7-2 to TRBJ2-7; 14 bases are a match to TRBD2. There are 13 residues in the CDR3. J lost 9 bases, V lost 7 bases, and 5 bases had no gene match. Germline V gene data show CDR1 as SGHTA and CDR2 as FQGNSA. CDR3: CASIGTSGSAQYF. CDR3 DNA: TGTGCCAGCATCGGGACTAGCGGGAGTGCGCAGTACTTC.

The genes are TRBV30 and TRBJ1-4; no definite D call. CDR3 size: 11 residues. V was trimmed by 3 bases and J by 8 bases, leaving 7 bases between them. Germline-derived CDR1 and CDR2 are GTSNPN and SVGIG (reference sequence). Here the CDR3 reads CAWSRGEKLFF. As DNA, the CDR3 is TGTGCCTGGAGCAGAGGGGAAAAACTGTTTTTT.

The chain couples TRBV5-1 to TRBJ1-2; 10 bases map to TRBD1. The CDR3 covers 15 residues. With 0 bases clipped from V and 6 bases from J, the junction kept 5 bases outside the gene matches. The germline V gene has CDR1 SGHRS and CDR2 YFSETQ. The chain's CDR3 is CASSLAFGTGDGYTF. DNA for the CDR3: TGCGCCAGCAGCTTGGCCTTCGGGACAGGGGATGGCTACACCTTC.

The chain links TRBV28 to TRBJ2-7; no definite D call. The germline CDR1 and CDR2 sequences are MDHEN and SYDVKM. This CDR3 comprises 15 residues. Trimming pared 7 bases from V and 0 bases from J, leaving 16 bases between. CDR3 protein: CASKLLLSYSYEQYF. The CDR3 coding sequence is TGTGCCAGCAAGTTATTACTGTCATACTCCTACGAGCAGTACTTC.

This chain uses TRBV11-2 with TRBJ2-3, with D perhaps TRBD2 (6 bases). Trimming pared 6 bases from V and 0 bases from J, leaving 13 bases between. The CDR3 sequence is 15 residues long. Germline values: CDR1 SGHAT, CDR2 FQNNGV. CDR3 in amino acids: CASSAGTRSTDTQYF. As DNA, the CDR3 is TGTGCCAGCAGTGCCGGGACTCGGAGCACAGATACGCAGTATTTT.

This chain joins TRBV7-2 and TRBJ1-1; 10 bases align to TRBD1. Germline values: CDR1 SGHTA, CDR2 FQGNSA. The CDR3 is 15 amino acids. J lost 4 bases, V lost 3 bases, and 5 bases had no gene match. CDR3 in amino acids: CASSFDRGRPTEAFF. CDR3 DNA: TGTGCCAGCAGCTTTGACAGGGGGCGACCCACTGAAGCTTTCTTT.

The CDR3 loop is CARSPNGTSGNEQFF. CDR3 DNA: TGTGCCAGAAGCCCAAACGGGACTAGCGGGAATGAGCAGTTCTTC. The chain recombines TRBV7-5 with TRBJ2-1; no check of the table's D call, TRBD2, against the DNA was made. TRBV7-5 is annotated as a pseudogene. The CDR3 totals 15 residues.

This chain connects TRBV28 to TRBJ2-6; D is uncertain. Germline lookup yields CDR1 MDHEN and CDR2 SYDVKM. The length of the CDR3 is 13 residues. Trimming pared 7 bases from V and 1 base from J, leaving 5 bases between. CDR3 in amino acids: CASTESGANVLTF. The CDR3 nucleotides are TGTGCCAGCACCGAGTCTGGGGCCAACGTCCTGACTTTC.

This clone was recorded only once. Here the CDR3 DNA reads TGTGCCAGCAGCCCCAAGGGGGACACTGAAGCTTTCTTT. Protein product: CASSPKGDTEAFF. The chain is built from TRBV21-1 and TRBJ1-1; the D segment call TRBD1 is taken from the table without a DNA check. TRBV21-1 is flagged as a pseudogene. The CDR3 totals 13 residues.

This chain joins TRBV28 and TRBJ2-7, with D possibly matching TRBD1 (8 bases). V lost 9 bases and J lost 0, with 18 bases in between. Germline CDR1 and CDR2: MDHEN and SYDVKM. The CDR3 loop spans 15 amino acids. CDR3 nucleotide sequence: TGTGCCAGTTTGGGGGGGGACAGGAGCTCCTACGAGCAGTACTTC. Translation: CASLGGDRSSYEQYF.

The genes are TRBV9 and TRBJ2-7, with TRBD1 matching 7 bases. The germline V gene has CDR1 SGDLS and CDR2 YYNGEE. This CDR3 is 14 amino acids long. The junction had 4 bases not matched to a gene; V was cut back by 4 bases and J by 0 bases. The CDR3 sequence is CASSHRDSSYEQYF. DNA of the CDR3: TGTGCCAGCAGCCATCGGGACAGCTCCTACGAGCAGTACTTC.

V gene TRBV5-5 combines with J gene TRBJ1-4; tentative D call: TRBD1 (6 bases). Between the trimmed V and J ends, which lost 4 bases and 5 bases, there was a span of 12 bases. Looked up from germline, CDR1 is SGHKS and CDR2 is YYEKEE (reference sequence). This CDR3 has 14 amino acids. The CDR3: CASSMLQGNEKLFF. The CDR3 nucleotides read TGTGCCAGCAGCATGCTACAGGGCAATGAAAAACTGTTTTTT.

The rearrangement uses TRBV7-3 and TRBJ2-5; 12 bases are shared with TRBD2. CDR3 length: 16 residues. CDR1 SGHTA and CDR2 FQGTGA come from the germline V gene. The ends lost 5 bases at V and 2 bases at J; junction bases unmatched: 6. CDR3 loop: CASSPSGTSGQETQYF. The CDR3 DNA follows: TGTGCCAGCAGCCCCTCCGGGACTAGCGGGCAAGAGACCCAGTACTTC.